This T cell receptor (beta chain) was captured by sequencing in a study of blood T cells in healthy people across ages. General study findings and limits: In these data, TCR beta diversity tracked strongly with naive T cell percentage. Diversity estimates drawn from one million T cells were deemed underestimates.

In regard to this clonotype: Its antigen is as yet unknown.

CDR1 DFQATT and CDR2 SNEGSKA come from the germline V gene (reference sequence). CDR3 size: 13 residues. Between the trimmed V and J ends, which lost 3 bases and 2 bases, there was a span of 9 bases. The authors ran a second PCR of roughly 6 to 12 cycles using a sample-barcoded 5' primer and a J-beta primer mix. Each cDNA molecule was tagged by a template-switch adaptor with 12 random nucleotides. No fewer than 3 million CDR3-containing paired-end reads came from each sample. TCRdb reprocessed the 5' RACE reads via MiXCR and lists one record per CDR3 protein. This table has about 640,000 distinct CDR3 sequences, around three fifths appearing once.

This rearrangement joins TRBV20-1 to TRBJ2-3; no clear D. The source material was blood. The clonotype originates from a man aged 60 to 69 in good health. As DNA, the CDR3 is TGCAGTGCTAGGCGAGGAATCACAGATACGCAGTATTTT. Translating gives CSARRGITDTQYF.